The present T cell receptor (beta chain) was sequenced within a study of T cells in Graves' hyperthyroidism and ophthalmopathy. Diagnosing involved the use of clinical symptoms, serum thyroxine and TRAb, thyroid ultrasound and orbital computed tomography. This sample holds PBMCs from roughly 10 ml fresh peripheral blood. After removal of 3 bases from V and 5 bases from J, the junction contained 3 bases not matched to a gene. CDR3 size: 15 residues. Germline lookup yields CDR1 KGHDR and CDR2 SFDVKD. A note on this clonotype: What it recognizes is unknown.

RNA transcripts provided the source from which TCR beta CDR3 regions were amplified. Primed by the HTBI set, a first-round RT-PCR was run on the TCR CDR3. TCRdb used MiXCR to reprocess the multiplex PCR reads, holding one entry per CDR3 protein. This sample has 550,000 to 650,000 distinct CDR3 sequences, with roughly 13% found just once. Overall study results and limits: In validation, the model predicted ophthalmopathy. These predictions came a median approximately six months before onset. In the blood, most expanded thyroid clonotypes above 0.001 appeared as well.

The chain is built from TRBV24-1 and TRBJ2-2; 9 bases are shared with TRBD1. The source is a woman in her twenties or thirties with Graves' hyperthyroidism that later progressed to Graves' ophthalmopathy. What was sequenced was blood. CDR3 in amino acids: CATSDNRGLTGELFF. The DNA of the CDR3 is TGTGCCACCAGTGATAACAGGGGGCTGACCGGGGAGCTGTTTTTT.